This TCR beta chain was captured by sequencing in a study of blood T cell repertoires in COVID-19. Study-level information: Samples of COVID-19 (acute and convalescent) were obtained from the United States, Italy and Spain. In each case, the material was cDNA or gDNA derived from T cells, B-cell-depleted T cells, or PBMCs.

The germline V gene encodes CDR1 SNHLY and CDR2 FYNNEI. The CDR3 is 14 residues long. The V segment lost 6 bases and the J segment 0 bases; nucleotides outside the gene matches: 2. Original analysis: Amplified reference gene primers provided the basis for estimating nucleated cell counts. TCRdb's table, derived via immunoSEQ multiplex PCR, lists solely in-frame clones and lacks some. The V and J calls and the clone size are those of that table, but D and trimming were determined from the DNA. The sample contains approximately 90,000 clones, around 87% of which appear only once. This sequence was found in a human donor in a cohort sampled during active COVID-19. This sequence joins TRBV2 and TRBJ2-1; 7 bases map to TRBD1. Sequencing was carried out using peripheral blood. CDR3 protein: CASRQGSSYNEQFF. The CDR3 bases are TGTGCCAGCAGACAGGGGAGCTCCTACAATGAGCAGTTCTTC.